Presented here are 21 T cell receptor beta chains from one specimen sequenced in a study of shared clonotypes between healthy human individuals. Assay: immunoSEQ multiplex PCR; the TCRdb copy retains only in-frame clones and omits some. The sample lists around 2,000,000 clones, about 95% occurring once. The source material was naive CD4+ T cells sorted from blood. The subset here: CD45RA+ positively selected. These receptors all stem from a young man in good health.

This rearrangement joins TRBV6-5 to TRBJ1-6; maybe TRBD1 (6 bases). The CDR3 spans 15 residues. CDR1 is MNHEY and CDR2 is SVGAGI in the germline V gene. The V gene lost 5 bases and the J gene lost 10 bases, with 18 bases spanning the gap. CDR3: CASSRRQVTFSPLHF. CDR3 sequence (DNA): TGTGCCAGCAGTCGACGACAGGTTACCTTCTCACCCCTCCACTTT.

The V and J genes are TRBV30 and TRBJ1-1; D is perhaps TRBD1 (5 bases). V was trimmed by 5 bases and J by 0 bases, leaving 10 bases between them. CDR3 size: 13 residues. The germline V gene has CDR1 GTSNPN and CDR2 SVGIG (reference sequence). CDR3 residues: CAWEGTVNTEAFF. The CDR3 DNA is TGTGCCTGGGAAGGGACGGTGAACACTGAAGCTTTCTTT. Full variable domain (remainder filled in from reference TRBV30 and TRBJ1-1): SQTIHQWPATLVQPVGSPLSLECTVEGTSNPNLYWYRQAAGRGLQLLFYSVGIGQISSEVPQNLSASRPQDRQFILSSKKLLLSDSGFYLCAWEGTVNTEAFFGQGTRLTVV.

The V gene is TRBV9, the J gene TRBJ2-7; 8 nucleotides agree with TRBD1. CDR3 length equals 14 residues. Unmatched junction bases numbered 9, after V lost 4 bases and J lost 6 bases. Germline CDR1 SGDLS, CDR2 YYNGEE. Here the CDR3 reads CASSLDRGGGEQYF. CDR3 in DNA: TGTGCCAGCAGCCTAGACAGGGGTGGAGGCGAGCAGTACTTC.

The chain carries TRBV2 and TRBJ2-2; TRBD2 matches at 8 bases. This CDR3 has 14 residues. V was clipped by 8 bases and J by 5 bases; unmatched bases: 7. Germline CDR1 SNHLY, CDR2 FYNNEI. The CDR3: CASREGFETGELFF. The DNA for the CDR3 is TGTGCCAGCCGGGAGGGGTTTGAGACCGGGGAGCTGTTTTTT.

Here the CDR3 reads CASSARATDYEQYF. The DNA of the CDR3 is TGTGCCAGCAGCGCCCGGGCTACCGACTACGAGCAGTACTTC. The chain combines TRBV9 with TRBJ2-7; D unclear. Per the germline V gene, CDR1 is SGDLS and CDR2 is YYNGEE. The CDR3 loop spans 14 amino acids. Trimming pared 3 bases from V and 3 bases from J, leaving 13 bases between.

The genes are TRBV19 and TRBJ1-5; 8 bases match TRBD1. This CDR3 is 12 amino acids long. V was pared by 10 bases and J by 7 bases, with 6 bases of the junction left unmatched. Germline CDR1 is LNHDA and CDR2 is SQIVND (reference sequence). The CDR3 DNA sequence: TGTGCCACCGGACAGGGAGTCCAGCCCCAGCATTTT. This gives the protein CATGQGVQPQHF.

CDR3 nucleotide sequence: TGTGCCAGCCGTAGTGACAGGGGTCAATACGAGCAGTACTTC. Amino acids: CASRSDRGQYEQYF. The chain employs TRBV6-6 and TRBJ2-7; 8 bases are a match to TRBD1. V shed 8 bases and J 4 bases; nucleotides not matched to a gene: 10. CDR3 length: 14 amino acids. Germline CDR1 reads MNHNY; CDR2 reads SVGAGI (reference sequence).

This clone has just one count. The chain uses TRBV6-5 and TRBJ2-1; D is perhaps TRBD1 (6 bases). Germline assignment: CDR1 MNHEY and CDR2 SVGAGI. V lost 8 bases, J lost 0 bases, and 11 bases lay in between. The CDR3 spans 14 residues. CDR3 loop: CASRGGPSYNEQFF. For the CDR3, the DNA is TGTGCCAGCCGTGGGGGCCCCTCCTACAATGAGCAGTTCTTC.

The genes are TRBV5-6 and TRBJ1-3; TRBD1 is a possible D gene (5 bases). This CDR3 has 15 amino acids. V lost 2 bases and J lost 0, with 9 bases in between. Looked up from germline, CDR1 is SGHDT and CDR2 is YYEEEE. The chain's CDR3 is CASSFRAVSGNTIYF. DNA for the CDR3: TGTGCCAGCAGCTTCAGGGCTGTCTCTGGAAACACCATATATTTT.

V usage is TRBV18 and J usage is TRBJ1-4; D call uncertain. Trimming removed 1 base from V and 7 bases from J, with 10 bases in between. Germline V gene sequence: CDR1 KGHSH, CDR2 LQKENI. The length of the CDR3 is 14 residues. The CDR3 protein is CASSPRQWGEKLFF. The CDR3 coding sequence is TGTGCCAGCTCACCACGCCAGTGGGGTGAAAAACTGTTTTTT.

J is TRBJ1-2 and V is TRBV7-3; 11 bases map to TRBD1. Germline CDR1 is SGHTA and CDR2 is FQGTGA. The trim removed 5 bases at V and 8 bases at J, leaving 4 bases unmatched. CDR3 size: 13 residues. CDR3: CASSPGQGEGYTF. DNA for the CDR3: TGTGCCAGCAGCCCGGGACAGGGGGAGGGCTACACCTTC. The variable domain in full, with the rest retrieved from reference TRBV7-3 and TRBJ1-2, is GAGVSQTPSNKVTEKGKYVELRCDPISGHTALYWYRQSLGQGPEFLIYFQGTGAADDSGLPNDRFFAVRPEGSVSTLKIQRTERGDSAVYLCASSPGQGEGYTFGSGTRLTVV.

The chain uses TRBV7-9 and TRBJ1-2, with D unresolved. This CDR3 comprises 13 residues. V dropped 3 bases and J dropped 3 bases, with 8 bases sitting between them. Germline lookup yields CDR1 SEHNR and CDR2 FQNEAQ (reference sequence). The CDR3 DNA sequence: TGTGCCAGCAGCTTTAGGCAGGACTATGGCTACACCTTC. Amino acids: CASSFRQDYGYTF.

The chain carries TRBV28 and TRBJ2-7; D possibly corresponds to TRBD1 (5 bases). This CDR3 spans 15 amino acids. Per germline, CDR1 MDHEN and CDR2 SYDVKM. V was shortened by 5 bases and J by 3 bases, with 17 bases between the two germline ends. For the CDR3, the DNA is TGTGCCAGCAGTACCGCAGACAGCTGGGTCTACGAGCAGTACTTC. It yields the protein CASSTADSWVYEQYF.

This chain uses TRBV30 with TRBJ1-3; 7 bases match TRBD1. CDR1 is GTSNPN, CDR2 SVGIG, per germline (reference sequence). V dropped 8 bases and J dropped 0; count of bases not matched to a gene: 1. The CDR3 sequence is 12 residues long. The CDR3 protein is CAGTDSGNTIYF. The CDR3 coding sequence is TGTGCCGGGACAGACTCTGGAAACACCATATATTTT.

The chain couples TRBV7-9 to TRBJ2-1; D is ambiguous. V lost 5 bases and J lost 13, with 15 bases in between. The CDR3 is 12 amino acids. The germline gives CDR1 SEHNR, CDR2 FQNEAQ (reference sequence). CDR3 nucleotides: TGTGCCAGCAGCCTAGAACCATCAATTCAGTTCTTC. Protein: CASSLEPSIQFF.

This sequence joins TRBV27 and TRBJ2-5; 12 bases line up with TRBD2. There are 17 residues in the CDR3. The germline CDR1 and CDR2 sequences are MNHEY and SMNVEV (reference sequence). V lost 8 bases, J lost 1 base, and 11 bases stayed unmatched. The CDR3 DNA reads as TGTGCCAGCCGGAGGACTAGCGGGAACTTATTCCAAGAGACCCAGTACTTC. This translates into CASRRTSGNLFQETQYF.

Of note for this clone: This CDR3 is also generated by other DNA sequences in the sample. The V gene is TRBV6-6, the J gene TRBJ1-1, with D possibly matching TRBD1 (5 bases). Trimming pared 0 bases from V and 0 bases from J, leaving 8 bases between. This CDR3 is 15 amino acids long. Germline values: CDR1 MNHNY, CDR2 SVGAGI (reference sequence). The CDR3 region has the DNA TGTGCCAGCAGTTACTCGGCAGGGTTGAACACTGAAGCTTTCTTT. It is translated as CASSYSAGLNTEAFF.

This chain uses TRBV6-1 with TRBJ1-5; 10 positions agree with TRBD1. CDR3 length: 15 amino acids. CDR1 MNHNS and CDR2 SASEGT come from the germline V gene. Trimming took 6 bases from V and 1 from J; bases not matched to a gene: 3. The CDR3 is CASRGQGGSNQPQHF. In DNA form, the CDR3 reads TGTGCCAGCAGAGGACAGGGGGGGAGCAATCAGCCCCAGCATTTT.

As for this clone: Other DNA sequences in the sample encode the same CDR3. The chain employs TRBV9 and TRBJ2-3; tentatively, D is TRBD1 (5 bases). V shed 3 bases and J shed 3 bases, with 8 bases lying between them. This CDR3 region has 13 residues. Germline V lookup: CDR1 SGDLS, CDR2 YYNGEE. In DNA form, the CDR3 reads TGTGCCAGCAGCGCTGACAGTACAGATACGCAGTATTTT. This translates into CASSADSTDTQYF.

On this clone: This specimen includes other DNA sequences encoding the same CDR3. The rearrangement joins TRBV10-3 to TRBJ2-2; the D is unclear. V was shortened by 4 bases and J by 4 bases, with 4 bases between the two germline ends. The CDR3 has 12 residues. Germline V gives CDR1 ENHRY, CDR2 SYGVKD. In nucleotides, the CDR3 is TGTGCCATCAGTGGATCCACCGGGGAGCTGTTTTTT. It translates to CAISGSTGELFF.

Of note for this clone: The sample has other DNA sequences that encode this CDR3 too. The chain is built from TRBV6-5 and TRBJ2-2; D is unclear. Trimming took off 6 bases at V and 3 bases at J, with 5 bases between the two ends. The germline gives CDR1 MNHEY, CDR2 SVGAGI. The CDR3 length is 12 residues. The DNA for the CDR3 is TGTGCCAGCAGCTTTGACACCGGGGAGCTGTTTTTT. This codes for CASSFDTGELFF.